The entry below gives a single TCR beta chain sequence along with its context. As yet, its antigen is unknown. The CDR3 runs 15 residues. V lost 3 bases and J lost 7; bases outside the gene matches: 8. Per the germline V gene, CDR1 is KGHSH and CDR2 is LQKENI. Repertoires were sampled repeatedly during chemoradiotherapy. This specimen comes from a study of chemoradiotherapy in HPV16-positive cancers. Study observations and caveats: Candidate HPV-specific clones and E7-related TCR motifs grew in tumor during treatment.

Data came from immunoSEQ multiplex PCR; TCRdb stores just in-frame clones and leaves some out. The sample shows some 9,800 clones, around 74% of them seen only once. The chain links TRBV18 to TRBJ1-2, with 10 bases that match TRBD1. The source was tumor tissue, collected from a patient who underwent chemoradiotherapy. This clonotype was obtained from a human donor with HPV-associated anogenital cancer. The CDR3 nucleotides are TGTGCCAGCTCACCGCTGGACAGGGGGACTATTGGCTACACCTTC. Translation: CASSPLDRGTIGYTF.